Listed below are T cell receptor beta chains from one sample, sequenced in a study of blood T cell repertoires in COVID-19. The assay was immunoSEQ multiplex PCR, and TCRdb's table has in-frame clones only and misses some. The data show a few hundred thousand clones, approximately 86% seen once. The sample consisted of peripheral blood. Receptor source: a woman aged 70-85 years with COVID-19, enrolled during active disease. The CDR3 runs from the conserved cysteine through the conserved F or W. The D gene is left open where the match is weak. Some rows mark clone size as missing; the rest say once, few, many or name a class of expanded clone.

d_gene | j_gene | abundance | v_gene | CDR3nt | CDR3aa
. | TRBJ2-7 | . | TRBV2 | TGTGCCAGCAGTGAAACGGTACGATCCTACGAGCAGTACTTC | CASSETVRSYEQYF
. | TRBJ1-1 | . | TRBV5-1 | TGCGCCAGCAGCTTGGACCCCACAGGGTCTGAAGCTTTCTTT | CASSLDPTGSEAFF
TRBD1 | TRBJ2-5 | . | TRBV5-1 | TGCGCCAGCAGCTCCTTACAGGGGGCTCAGGAGACCCAGTACTTC | CASSSLQGAQETQYF
TRBD1 | TRBJ2-3 | . | TRBV7-9 | TGTGCCAGCAGCTTAGTTCAGGGCGGACAGGGATCAGATACGCAGTATTTT | CASSLVQGGQGSDTQYF
. | TRBJ2-4 | . | TRBV5-4 | TGTGCCAGCAGCTTGAAAGACTCGAACATTCAGTACTTC | CASSLKDSNIQYF
TRBD1 | TRBJ2-5 | few | TRBV24-1 | TGTGCCACCAGTGATCCGACAGGGGTTGGAGAGACCCAGTACTTC | CATSDPTGVGETQYF
TRBD1 | TRBJ2-7 | once | TRBV15 | TGTGCCACCAGCGTACAGGGGGCGGTAGCATACGAGCAGTACTTC | CATSVQGAVAYEQYF
TRBD2 | TRBJ2-3 | . | TRBV5-6 | TGTGCCAGCGGCGTCCAGGGAGGGGCGGATACGCAGTATTTT | CASGVQGGADTQYF
TRBD1 | TRBJ1-5 | . | TRBV30 | TGTGCCTGGAGCCTCAGGGGGCCTCGTCAGCCCCAGCATTTT | CAWSLRGPRQPQHF
TRBD1 | TRBJ2-2 | . | TRBV10-3 | TGTGCCACTATTCCGGGACAGGGGGTGACCCCCGGGGAGCTGTTTTTT | CATIPGQGVTPGELFF
. | TRBJ2-7 | . | TRBV18 | TGTGCCAGCTCACCACCGGTACAGGGGAGGTACGAGCAGTACTTC | CASSPPVQGRYEQYF
TRBD1 | TRBJ2-2 | . | TRBV6-4 | TGTGCCAGCAGCGCCGACAGGGCTGTTAACACCGGGGAGCTGTTTTTT | CASSADRAVNTGELFF
. | TRBJ2-1 | . | TRBV12-5 | TGTGCTAGTGGTTTGGTAGGAGTCGAGCAGTTCTTC | CASGLVGVEQFF
. | TRBJ1-1 | . | TRBV6-7 | TGTGCCAGCAGCCCCTCCTCACACCCGGGGGGCACTGAAGCTTTCTTT | CASSPSSHPGGTEAFF
. | TRBJ1-5 | . | TRBV5-6 | TGTGCCAGCAGCCAGGGTACAGGGTCCCAGCATTTT | CASSQGTGSQHF
. | TRBJ1-1 | . | TRBV20-1 | TGCAGTGCTAGACGGGGGGTTGAAGCTTTCTTT | CSARRGVEAFF
TRBD1 | TRBJ2-7 | . | TRBV7-9 | TGTGCCAGCAGCACCCGAGACAGGGGGCGCGGCGAGCAGTACTTC | CASSTRDRGRGEQYF
. | TRBJ1-2 | . | TRBV3-1/TRBV3-2 | TGTGCCAGCAGCCAAGAACGGGGGGCGACTCTTAACTATGGCTACACCTTC | CASSQERGATLNYGYTF
TRBD2 | TRBJ2-1 | . | TRBV15 | TGTGCCACCAGCAGAGCGACTAGCGGGGGGGCTGGGGAGCAGTTCTTC | CATSRATSGGAGEQFF
. | TRBJ1-4 | . | TRBV4-2 | TGTGCCAGCAGCCACCCCGGACAGATTAATGAAAAACTGTTTTTT | CASSHPGQINEKLFF